This T cell receptor (beta chain) was recorded in a study of shared clonotypes between healthy human individuals. The table came from immunoSEQ multiplex PCR; TCRdb's copy has only in-frame clones and leaves some out. This sample carries some 1.5 million clones, 98% of them seen once, and the ten largest clones take about 0.4%. Of note for this clone: The antigen is not known.

CDR1 is MDHEN, CDR2 SYDVKM, per germline. The CDR3 runs 15 residues. The V end lost 3 bases, the J end lost 2 bases, and 14 bases lay between the germline ends. Findings and caveats of the study: Expectations were that clonotype sharing among donors would be affected by sequencing depth.

This TCR derives from a man aged 30 to 39 in good health. Sequencing was carried out using naive CD4+ T cells sorted from blood. This sample's subset: CD45RA+ positively selected. V and J are TRBV28 and TRBJ2-7; maybe TRBD1 (6 bases). The CDR3 sequence is CASSFRAGQPYEQYF. CDR3 sequence (DNA): TGTGCCAGCAGTTTCAGGGCCGGACAGCCCTACGAGCAGTACTTC.